Following are 3 T cell receptor beta chains from one sample sequenced in a study of graft-versus-host responses after intestinal transplantation. Sequencing was performed with immunoSEQ multiplex PCR; in TCRdb, only in-frame clones are kept and a portion is missing. The sample carries fewer than 85,000 clones, about 94% recorded once. Antigens of these TCRs are unknown. The specimen comprised unstimulated CD8+ T cells sorted from spleen or lymph node cells, sampled before intestinal transplant. The receptors stem from a human donor who received an intestinal transplant.

The gene calls are TRBV28 and TRBJ2-2; D perhaps matches TRBD1 (6 bases). This CDR3 has 14 residues. CDR1 and CDR2 from the germline V gene are MDHEN and SYDVKM. Trimming cost V 5 bases and J 4 bases, with 11 bases left between them. The CDR3 coding sequence is TGTGCCAGCAGTCCGACAGGAGGCACCGGGGAGCTGTTTTTT. Amino acid sequence: CASSPTGGTGELFF.

A word on this clone: Distinct nucleotide sequences in the sample also encode this CDR3. The gene calls are TRBV28 and TRBJ2-1; D might be TRBD1 (6 bases). The CDR3 is 15 residues long. Trimming shortened V by 7 bases and J by 3 bases, and 16 bases separated the two germline ends. CDR1 is MDHEN and CDR2 is SYDVKM in the germline V gene. CDR3 DNA sequence: TGTGCCAGCACCATAGGACAGAGGCACTACAATGAGCAGTTCTTC. It encodes CASTIGQRHYNEQFF. The full variable domain, its missing parts supplied by reference TRBV28 and TRBJ2-1, is DVKVTQSSRYLVKRTGEKVFLECVQDMDHENMFWYRQDPGLGLRLIYFSYDVKMKEKGDIPEGYSVSREKKERFSLILESASTNQTSMYLCASTIGQRHYNEQFFGPGTRLTVL.

This chain uses TRBV4-1 with TRBJ1-4; no clear D gene. V was pared by 3 bases and J by 3 bases, with 11 bases between. This CDR3 is 15 amino acids long. The germline V gene has CDR1 MGHRA and CDR2 YSYEKL. The CDR3 sequence is CASSHWNESNEKLFF. For the CDR3, the DNA is TGCGCCAGCAGCCATTGGAACGAGTCTAATGAAAAACTGTTTTTT.